These 18 T cell receptor beta chains came from one sample sequenced in a study of blood T cell repertoires in COVID-19 (dated by TCRdb to 2020 to 2021). The library was built by means of the immunoSEQ multiplex PCR assay. Drawn from immuneACCESS, this table holds only the in-frame rearrangements with V and J called that TCRdb kept. Clones are partly lost; checked studies trace under half to an unresolved V gene and leave the rest unexplained. The sample contains tens of thousands of clones, 80% to 90% of them found a single time. The leading ten clones occupy 2.5% to 3% of the sample. Sequenced sample: peripheral blood. These receptor sequences come from a man aged 50 to 59 with acute or convalescent COVID-19.

The chain combines TRBV5-1 with TRBJ2-7; 8 positions agree with TRBD1. The V gene end was trimmed by 4 bases and the J gene end by 7 bases; junction bases not matched to a gene: 13. There are 15 residues in the CDR3. Germline CDR1 is SGHRS and CDR2 is YFSETQ. In DNA, the CDR3 is TGCGCCAGCAGCCCAGACTCGACAGGGGCTCGGGAGCAGTACTTC. Translated, it gives CASSPDSTGAREQYF.

This chain joins TRBV27 and TRBJ2-1; 8 bases are shared with TRBD2. With V trimmed by 7 bases and J by 3 bases, 17 bases remained unmatched. This CDR3 has 18 residues. Germline V gene sequence: CDR1 MNHEY, CDR2 SMNVEV (reference sequence). This CDR3 reads CASTRKELIAGNYNEQFF. DNA of the CDR3: TGTGCCAGCACACGTAAAGAGCTGATAGCGGGAAACTACAATGAGCAGTTCTTC.

V usage is TRBV7-9 and J usage is TRBJ2-3, with D possibly TRBD2 on 5 matching bases. CDR3 length: 15 amino acids. Germline CDR1 reads SEHNR; CDR2 reads FQNEAQ (reference sequence). V was cut by 7 bases and J by 2 bases, with 16 bases left in between. The CDR3 here is CASTRWGETTDTQYF. The CDR3 DNA sequence: TGTGCCAGCACCCGGTGGGGAGAGACCACAGATACGCAGTATTTT.

The J gene is TRBJ2-7, the V gene TRBV27; 8 nucleotides agree with TRBD1. J lost 1 base, V lost 3 bases, and 5 bases had no gene match. CDR3 length: 15 amino acids. Germline values: CDR1 MNHEY, CDR2 SMNVEV (reference sequence). The CDR3: CASSFTGTGSYEQYF. The DNA for the CDR3 is TGTGCCAGCAGTTTTACTGGGACAGGTTCCTACGAGCAGTACTTC.

CDR3 loop: CASSWDRGKQETQYF. CDR3 in DNA: TGTGCCAGCAGTTGGGACAGGGGGAAACAAGAGACCCAGTACTTC. The chain uses TRBV27 and TRBJ2-5, with TRBD1 identical over 11 bases. The J segment lost 2 bases and the V segment lost 4 bases, leaving 3 bases of the junction unmatched. The CDR3 totals 15 residues. Germline CDR1 is MNHEY and CDR2 is SMNVEV (reference sequence).

V and J are TRBV7-2 and TRBJ2-3; 12 bases are a match to TRBD2. This CDR3 comprises 17 residues. J lost 6 bases, V lost 2 bases, and 9 bases had no gene match. CDR1 is SGHTA, CDR2 FQGNSA, per germline. The CDR3 nucleotides read TGTGCCAGCAGCTTAAGGCTAGCGGGAGGGCCAAGGGATACGCAGTATTTT. Amino acids: CASSLRLAGGPRDTQYF.

This chain uses TRBV5-1 with TRBJ2-7, with 7 bases matching TRBD1. J was trimmed by 3 bases and V by 0 bases; bases with no gene match: 3. Per germline, CDR1 SGHRS and CDR2 YFSETQ. The CDR3 consists of 14 residues. CDR3 coding DNA: TGCGCCAGCAGCTTGGAACAGGGGAGCTACGAGCAGTACTTC. Encoded protein: CASSLEQGSYEQYF.

This chain uses TRBV5-1 with TRBJ2-3; D ambiguous. Germline V gene sequence: CDR1 SGHRS, CDR2 YFSETQ. This CDR3 has 14 amino acids. V was cut by 1 base and J by 6 bases, with 12 bases left in between. The chain's CDR3 is CASSLPTTGDTQYF. The CDR3 nucleotides are TGCGCCAGCAGCTTGCCCACGACTGGTGATACGCAGTATTTT. Full variable domain (missing parts from reference TRBV5-1 and TRBJ2-3): KAGVTQTPRYLIKTRGQQVTLSCSPISGHRSVSWYQQTPGQGLQFLFEYFSETQRNKGNFPGRFSGRQFSNSRSEMNVSTLELGDSALYLCASSLPTTGDTQYFGPGTRLTVL.

V is TRBV29-1 and J is TRBJ1-1; possibly TRBD1 for D (5 bases). This CDR3 spans 12 amino acids. Per germline, CDR1 SQVTM and CDR2 ANQGSEA. Trimming stripped 7 bases from V and 11 bases from J, with 20 bases between. The CDR3 bases are TGCAGCGCAGGGAGAGCTACAACCTCGGCTTTCTTT. It specifies CSAGRATTSAFF.

The rearrangement links TRBV2 to TRBJ1-4; 10 nucleotides match TRBD1. The CDR3 has 17 amino acids. J gave up 0 bases and V 7 bases, and 8 bases lay outside the gene matches. Germline CDR1 and CDR2: SNHLY and FYNNEI. For the CDR3, the DNA is TGTGCCAGCACCCGGGACAGGGGAAGGGCAACTAATGAAAAACTGTTTTTT. Translated, it gives CASTRDRGRATNEKLFF. The complete variable domain, with remaining parts taken from reference TRBV2 and TRBJ1-4, reads EPEVTQTPSHQVTQMGQEVILRCVPISNHLYFYWYRQILGQKVEFLVSFYNNEISEKSEIFDDQFSVERPDGSNFTLKIRSTKLEDSAMYFCASTRDRGRATNEKLFFGSGTQLSVL.

The V call is TRBV30, the J call TRBJ1-4; unclear D gene. Deletions cut 5 bases from V and 2 bases from J, with 9 bases between. The CDR3 sequence is 13 residues long. Germline assignment: CDR1 GTSNPN and CDR2 SVGIG (reference sequence). The chain's CDR3 is CAWGGGTNEKLFF. In DNA form, the CDR3 reads TGTGCCTGGGGTGGAGGGACTAATGAAAAACTGTTTTTT.

This sequence joins TRBV4-3 and TRBJ2-1; tentatively, D is TRBD1 (5 bases). The CDR3 has 17 amino acids. Germline lookup yields CDR1 LGHNA and CDR2 YSLEER. Trimming took 0 bases from V and 0 from J, leaving 12 bases between them. The CDR3 coding sequence is TGCGCCAGCAGCCAAGATCTCAGGGTAAGCTCCTACAATGAGCAGTTCTTC. It yields the protein CASSQDLRVSSYNEQFF.

The J gene is TRBJ1-1, the V gene TRBV6-1; 12 bases match TRBD1. The CDR3 loop spans 17 amino acids. The trim removed 3 bases at V and 7 bases at J, leaving 12 bases unmatched. CDR1 and CDR2 (germline): MNHNS, SASEGT. The CDR3 DNA follows: TGTGCCAGCAGTGACCCAGGGACAGGGGGCTACGCCAGTGAAGCTTTCTTT. It translates to CASSDPGTGGYASEAFF.

This rearrangement joins TRBV7-3 to TRBJ2-1; 8 positions agree with TRBD2. With V trimmed by 6 bases and J by 3 bases, 7 bases remained unmatched. The CDR3 spans 15 residues. CDR1 is SGHTA and CDR2 is FQGTGA in the germline V gene. CDR3 DNA: TGTGCCAGCAGTATTGCTAGCGGGTTCTACAATGAGCAGTTCTTC. Protein: CASSIASGFYNEQFF.

The chain links TRBV4-3 to TRBJ1-1, with D hard to call. CDR1 is LGHNA, CDR2 YSLEER, per germline. Trimming took off 1 base at V and 2 bases at J, with 5 bases between the two ends. CDR3 length: 13 amino acids. This CDR3 reads CASSQAVNTEAFF. DNA for the CDR3: TGCGCCAGCAGCCAAGCCGTAAACACTGAAGCTTTCTTT.

This chain connects TRBV29-1 to TRBJ1-4; perhaps TRBD1 as D (6 bases). Germline V gene sequence: CDR1 SQVTM, CDR2 ANQGSEA. V was clipped by 4 bases and J by 5 bases, with 11 bases between them. The CDR3 has 13 amino acids. The CDR3 nucleotides are TGCAGCGTTGTGGGGGGGCAGAATGAAAAACTGTTTTTT. It yields the protein CSVVGGQNEKLFF.

This clone was seen once. This chain joins TRBV5-1 and TRBJ2-2, with 8 bases matching TRBD2. V shed 3 bases and J 7 bases; nucleotides not matched to a gene: 8. From germline, CDR1 is SGHRS and CDR2 YFSETQ. The CDR3 runs 15 residues. CDR3 sequence (DNA): TGCGCCAGCAGCTCGGGACTAGTCGCGGGCGGGGAGCTGTTTTTT. Protein product: CASSSGLVAGGELFF.

The V call is TRBV11-3, the J call TRBJ1-1; D possibly corresponds to TRBD1 (5 bases). Trimming left V 0 bases short and J 2 bases short, with 16 bases between. The CDR3 covers 17 residues. Germline values: CDR1 SGHNT, CDR2 YENEEA. CDR3 DNA sequence: TGTGCCAGCAGCTTAGACGGGACCCCGGGACTTAACACTGAAGCTTTCTTT. Translation gives CASSLDGTPGLNTEAFF.